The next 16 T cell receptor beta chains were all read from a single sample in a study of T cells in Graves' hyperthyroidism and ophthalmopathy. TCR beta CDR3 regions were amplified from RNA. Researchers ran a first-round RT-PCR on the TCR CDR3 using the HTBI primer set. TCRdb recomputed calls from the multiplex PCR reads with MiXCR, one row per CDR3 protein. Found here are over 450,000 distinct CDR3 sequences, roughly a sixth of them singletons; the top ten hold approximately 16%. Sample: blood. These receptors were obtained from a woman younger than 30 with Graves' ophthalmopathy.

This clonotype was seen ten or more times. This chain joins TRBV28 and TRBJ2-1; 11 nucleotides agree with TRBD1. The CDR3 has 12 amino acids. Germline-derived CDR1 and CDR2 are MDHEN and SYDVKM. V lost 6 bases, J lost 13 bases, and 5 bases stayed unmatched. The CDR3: CASSQDRGRQFF. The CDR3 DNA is TGTGCCAGCAGCCAGGACAGGGGGCGCCAGTTCTTC.

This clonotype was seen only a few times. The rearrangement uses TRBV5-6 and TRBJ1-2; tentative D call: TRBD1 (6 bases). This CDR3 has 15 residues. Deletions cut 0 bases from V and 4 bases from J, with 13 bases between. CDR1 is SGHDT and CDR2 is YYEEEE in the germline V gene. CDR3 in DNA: TGTGCCAGCAGCTTGGGTTCAGGGGCCAGCTATGGCTACACCTTC. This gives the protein CASSLGSGASYGYTF.

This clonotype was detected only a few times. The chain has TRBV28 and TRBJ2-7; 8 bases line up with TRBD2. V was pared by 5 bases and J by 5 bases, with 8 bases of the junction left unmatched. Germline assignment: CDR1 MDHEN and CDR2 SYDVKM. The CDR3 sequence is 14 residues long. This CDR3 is CASSPGTSVNEQYF. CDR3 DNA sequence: TGTGCCAGCAGTCCCGGGACTAGTGTAAACGAGCAGTACTTC.

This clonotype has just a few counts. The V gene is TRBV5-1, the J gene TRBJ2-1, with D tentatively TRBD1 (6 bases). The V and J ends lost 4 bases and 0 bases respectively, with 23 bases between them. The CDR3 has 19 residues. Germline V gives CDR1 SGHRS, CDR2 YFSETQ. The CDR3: CASSPARTVLQSSYNEQFF. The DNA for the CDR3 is TGCGCCAGCAGCCCGGCTCGGACAGTACTACAGAGCTCCTACAATGAGCAGTTCTTC.

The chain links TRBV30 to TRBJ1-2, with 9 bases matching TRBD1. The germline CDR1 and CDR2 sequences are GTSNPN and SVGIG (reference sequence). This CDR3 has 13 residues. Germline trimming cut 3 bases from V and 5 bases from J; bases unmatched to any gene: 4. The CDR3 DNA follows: TGTGCCTGGAGCCCGGGACAGGGATATGGCTACACCTTC. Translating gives CAWSPGQGYGYTF.

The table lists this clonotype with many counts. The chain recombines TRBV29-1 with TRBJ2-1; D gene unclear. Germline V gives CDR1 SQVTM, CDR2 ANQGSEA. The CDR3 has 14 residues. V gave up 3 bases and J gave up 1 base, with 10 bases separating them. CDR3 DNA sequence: TGCAGCGTTGAGTCAGGTGCTTCCTACAATGAGCAGTTCTTC. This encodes CSVESGASYNEQFF.

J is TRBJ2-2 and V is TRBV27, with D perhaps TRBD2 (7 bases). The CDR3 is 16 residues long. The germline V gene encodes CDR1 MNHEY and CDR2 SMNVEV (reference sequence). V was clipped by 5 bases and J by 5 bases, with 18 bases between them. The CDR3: CASSPLGGAGTGELFF. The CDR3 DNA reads TGTGCCAGCAGTCCCCTGGGGGGGGCGGGTACCGGGGAGCTGTTTTTT.

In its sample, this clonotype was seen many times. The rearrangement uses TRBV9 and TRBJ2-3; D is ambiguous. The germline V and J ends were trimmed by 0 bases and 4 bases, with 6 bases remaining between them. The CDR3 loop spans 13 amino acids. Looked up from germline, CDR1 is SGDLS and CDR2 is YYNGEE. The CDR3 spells CASSVAESDTQYF. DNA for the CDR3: TGTGCCAGCAGCGTAGCGGAATCAGATACGCAGTATTTT.

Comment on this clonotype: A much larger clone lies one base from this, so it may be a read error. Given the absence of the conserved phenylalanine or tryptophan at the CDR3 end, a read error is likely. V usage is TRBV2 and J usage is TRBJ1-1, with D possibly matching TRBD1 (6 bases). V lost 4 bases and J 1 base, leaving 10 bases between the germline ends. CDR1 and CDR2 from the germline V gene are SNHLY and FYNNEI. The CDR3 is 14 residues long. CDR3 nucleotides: TGTGCCAGCAGTGGGACAGAAGAGAACACTGAAGCTTTCCTT. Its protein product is CASSGTEENTEAFL.

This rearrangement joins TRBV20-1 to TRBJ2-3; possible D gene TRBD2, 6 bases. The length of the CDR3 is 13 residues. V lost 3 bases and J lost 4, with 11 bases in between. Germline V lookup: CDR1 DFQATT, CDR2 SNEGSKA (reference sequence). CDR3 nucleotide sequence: TGCAGTGCTAGGGAGGCTAGCGCAGATACGCAGTATTTT. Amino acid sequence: CSAREASADTQYF.

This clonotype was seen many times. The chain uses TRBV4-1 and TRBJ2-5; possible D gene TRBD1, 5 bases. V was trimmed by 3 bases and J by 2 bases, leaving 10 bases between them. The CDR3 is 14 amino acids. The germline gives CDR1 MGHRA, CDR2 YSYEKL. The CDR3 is CASSQIREQETQYF. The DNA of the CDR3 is TGCGCCAGCAGCCAGATCAGGGAACAAGAGACCCAGTACTTC.

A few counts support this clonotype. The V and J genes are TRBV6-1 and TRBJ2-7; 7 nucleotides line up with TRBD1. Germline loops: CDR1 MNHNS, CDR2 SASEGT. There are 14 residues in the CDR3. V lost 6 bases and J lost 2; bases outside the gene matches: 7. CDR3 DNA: TGTGCCAGCAGCGAACGGGACAGAGCCTACGAGCAGTACTTC. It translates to CASSERDRAYEQYF.

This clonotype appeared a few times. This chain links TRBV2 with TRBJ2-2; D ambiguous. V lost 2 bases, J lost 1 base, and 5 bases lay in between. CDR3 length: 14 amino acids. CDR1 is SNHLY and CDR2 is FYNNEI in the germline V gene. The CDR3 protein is CASSEPGNTGELFF. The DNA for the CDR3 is TGTGCCAGCAGTGAACCAGGGAACACCGGGGAGCTGTTTTTT.

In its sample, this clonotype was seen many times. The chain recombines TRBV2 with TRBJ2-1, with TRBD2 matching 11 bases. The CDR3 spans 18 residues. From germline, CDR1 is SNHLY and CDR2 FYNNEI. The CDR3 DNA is TGTGCAGAACACAGGGTTCGGGGGGGGACTAGCGGATACAATGAGCAGTTCTTC. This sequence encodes CAEHRVRGGTSGYNEQFF.

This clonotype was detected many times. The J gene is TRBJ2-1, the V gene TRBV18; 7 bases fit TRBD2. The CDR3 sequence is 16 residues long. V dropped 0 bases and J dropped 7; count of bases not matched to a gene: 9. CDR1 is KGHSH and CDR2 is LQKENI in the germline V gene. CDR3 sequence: CASSPPGLNPTNEQFF. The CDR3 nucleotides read TGTGCCAGCTCACCACCGGGACTAAATCCTACAAATGAGCAGTTCTTC.

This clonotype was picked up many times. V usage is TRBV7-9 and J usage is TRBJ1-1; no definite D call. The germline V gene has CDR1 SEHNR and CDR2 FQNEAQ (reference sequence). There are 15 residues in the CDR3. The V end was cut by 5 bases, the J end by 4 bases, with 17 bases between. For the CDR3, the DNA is TGTGCCAGCAGCGCAGCCCGGGGAGGGATCACTGAAGCTTTCTTT. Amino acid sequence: CASSAARGGITEAFF.